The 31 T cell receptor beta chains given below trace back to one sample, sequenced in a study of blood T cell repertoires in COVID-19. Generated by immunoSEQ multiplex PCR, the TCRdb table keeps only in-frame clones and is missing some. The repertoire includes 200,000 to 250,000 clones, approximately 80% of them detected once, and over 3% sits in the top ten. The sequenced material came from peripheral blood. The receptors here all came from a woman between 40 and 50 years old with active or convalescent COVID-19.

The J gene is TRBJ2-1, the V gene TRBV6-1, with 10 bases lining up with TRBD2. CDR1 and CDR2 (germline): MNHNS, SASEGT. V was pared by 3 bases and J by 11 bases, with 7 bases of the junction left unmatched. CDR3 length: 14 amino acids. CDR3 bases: TGTGCCAGCAGTGATCCGGGACTAGCGTGGAAGCAGTTCTTC. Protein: CASSDPGLAWKQFF.

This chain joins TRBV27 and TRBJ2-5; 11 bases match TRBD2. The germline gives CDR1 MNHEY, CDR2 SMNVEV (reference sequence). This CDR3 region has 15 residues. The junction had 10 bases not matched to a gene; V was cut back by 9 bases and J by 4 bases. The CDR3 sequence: CARKTSGGKGETQYF. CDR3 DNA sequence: TGTGCCAGGAAAACTAGCGGGGGCAAGGGAGAGACCCAGTACTTC.

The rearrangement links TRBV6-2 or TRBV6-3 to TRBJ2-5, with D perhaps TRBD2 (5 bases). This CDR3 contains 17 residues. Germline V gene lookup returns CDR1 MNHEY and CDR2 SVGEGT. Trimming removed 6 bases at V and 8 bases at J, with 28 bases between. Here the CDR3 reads CASSGGWLAINKSTQYF. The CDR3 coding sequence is TGTGCCAGCAGCGGAGGTTGGCTAGCAATAAACAAGAGTACCCAGTACTTC.

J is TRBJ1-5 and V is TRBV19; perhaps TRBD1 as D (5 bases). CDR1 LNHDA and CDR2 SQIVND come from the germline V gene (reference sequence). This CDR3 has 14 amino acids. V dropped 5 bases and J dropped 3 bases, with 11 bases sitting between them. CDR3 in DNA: TGTGCCAGTAGTGTCGACAGAGACAATCAGCCCCAGCATTTT. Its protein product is CASSVDRDNQPQHF.

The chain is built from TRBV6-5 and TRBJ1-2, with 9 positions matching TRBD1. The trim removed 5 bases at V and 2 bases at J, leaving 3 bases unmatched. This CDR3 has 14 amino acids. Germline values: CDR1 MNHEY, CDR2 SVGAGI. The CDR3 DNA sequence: TGTGCCAGCAGTAACAGGGGGCTGAACTATGGCTACACCTTC. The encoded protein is CASSNRGLNYGYTF.

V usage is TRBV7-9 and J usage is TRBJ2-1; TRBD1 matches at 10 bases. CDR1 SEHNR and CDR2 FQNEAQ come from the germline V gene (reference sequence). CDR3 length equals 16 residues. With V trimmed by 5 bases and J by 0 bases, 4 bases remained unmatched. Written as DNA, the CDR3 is TGTGCCAGCAGCCCGGGGACAGGGGTCTCCTACAATGAGCAGTTCTTC. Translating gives CASSPGTGVSYNEQFF.

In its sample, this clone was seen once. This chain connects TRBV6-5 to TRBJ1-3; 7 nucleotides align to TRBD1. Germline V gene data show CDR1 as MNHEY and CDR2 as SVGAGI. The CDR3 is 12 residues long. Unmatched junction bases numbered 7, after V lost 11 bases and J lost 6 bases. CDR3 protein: CAVQGRTNTIYF. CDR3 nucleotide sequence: TGTGCCGTACAGGGGAGGACAAACACCATATATTTT.

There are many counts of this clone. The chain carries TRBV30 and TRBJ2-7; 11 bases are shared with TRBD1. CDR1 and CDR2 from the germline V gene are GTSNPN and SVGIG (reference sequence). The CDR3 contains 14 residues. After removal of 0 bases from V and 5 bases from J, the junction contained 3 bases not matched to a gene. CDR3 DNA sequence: TGTGCCTGGAGTGTCGGGACAGGGGGAGACGAGCAGTACTTC. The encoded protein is CAWSVGTGGDEQYF.

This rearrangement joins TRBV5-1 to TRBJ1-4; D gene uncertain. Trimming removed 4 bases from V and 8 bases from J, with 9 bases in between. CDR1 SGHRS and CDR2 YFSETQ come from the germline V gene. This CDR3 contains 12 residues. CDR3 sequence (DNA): TGCGCCAGCAGCGATCAACAGGAAAAACTGTTTTTT. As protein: CASSDQQEKLFF.

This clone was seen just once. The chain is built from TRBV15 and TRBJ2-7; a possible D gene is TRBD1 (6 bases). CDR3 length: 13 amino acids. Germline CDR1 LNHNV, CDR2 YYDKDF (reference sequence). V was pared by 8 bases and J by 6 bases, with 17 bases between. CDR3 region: CATARRRGLEQYV. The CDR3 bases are TGTGCCACCGCAAGGCGCAGGGGCCTCGAGCAGTACGTC.

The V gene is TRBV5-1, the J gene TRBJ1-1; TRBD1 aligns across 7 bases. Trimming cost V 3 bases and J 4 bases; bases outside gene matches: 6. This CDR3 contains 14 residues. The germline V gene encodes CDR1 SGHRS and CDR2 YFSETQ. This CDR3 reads CASSSGQERTEAFF. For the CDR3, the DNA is TGCGCCAGCAGCTCCGGACAGGAGCGCACTGAAGCTTTCTTT.

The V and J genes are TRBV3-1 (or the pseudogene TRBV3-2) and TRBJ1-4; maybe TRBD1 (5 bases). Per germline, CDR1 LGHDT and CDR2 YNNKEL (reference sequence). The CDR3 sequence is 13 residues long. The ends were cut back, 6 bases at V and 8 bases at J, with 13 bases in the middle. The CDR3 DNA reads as TGTGCCAGCAGTGGGGGGGTCGTCGAAAAACTGTTTTTT. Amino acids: CASSGGVVEKLFF.

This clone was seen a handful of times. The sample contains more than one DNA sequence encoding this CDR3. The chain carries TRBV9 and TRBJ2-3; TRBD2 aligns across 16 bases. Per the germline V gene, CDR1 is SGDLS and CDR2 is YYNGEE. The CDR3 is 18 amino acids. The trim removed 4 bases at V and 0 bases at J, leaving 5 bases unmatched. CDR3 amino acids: CASSPGLAGGTSTDTQYF. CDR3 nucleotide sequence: TGTGCCAGCAGCCCGGGACTAGCGGGGGGGACTAGCACAGATACGCAGTATTTT.

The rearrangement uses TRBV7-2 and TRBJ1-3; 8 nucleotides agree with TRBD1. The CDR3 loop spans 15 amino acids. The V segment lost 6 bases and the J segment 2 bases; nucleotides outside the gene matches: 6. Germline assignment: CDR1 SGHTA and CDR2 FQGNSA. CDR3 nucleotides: TGTGCCAGCAGTCATGCGACAGGGGCTGGAAACACCATATATTTT. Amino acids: CASSHATGAGNTIYF. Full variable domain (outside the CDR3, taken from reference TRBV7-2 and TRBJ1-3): GAGVSQSPSNKVTEKGKDVELRCDPISGHTALYWYRQSLGQGLEFLIYFQGNSAPDKSGLPSDRFSAERTGGSVSTLTIQRTQQEDSAVYLCASSHATGAGNTIYFGEGSWLTVV.

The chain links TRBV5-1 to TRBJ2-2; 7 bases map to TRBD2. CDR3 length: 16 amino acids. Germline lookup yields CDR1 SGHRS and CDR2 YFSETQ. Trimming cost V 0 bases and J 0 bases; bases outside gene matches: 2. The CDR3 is CASSLGLAANTGELFF. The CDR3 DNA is TGCGCCAGCAGCTTGGGGCTAGCGGCGAACACCGGGGAGCTGTTTTTT.

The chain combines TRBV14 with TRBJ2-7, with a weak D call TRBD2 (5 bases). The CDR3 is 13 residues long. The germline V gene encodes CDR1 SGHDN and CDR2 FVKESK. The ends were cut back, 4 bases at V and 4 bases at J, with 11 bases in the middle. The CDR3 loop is CASSLYGEYEQYF. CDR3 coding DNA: TGTGCCAGCAGCCTCTACGGGGAGTACGAGCAGTACTTC.

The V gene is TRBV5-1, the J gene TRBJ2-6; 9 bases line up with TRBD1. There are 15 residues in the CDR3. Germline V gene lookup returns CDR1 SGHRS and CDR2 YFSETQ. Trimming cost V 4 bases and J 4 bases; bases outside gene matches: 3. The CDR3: CASSGTGSGANVLTF. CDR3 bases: TGCGCCAGCAGCGGGACAGGGTCCGGGGCCAACGTCCTGACTTTC.

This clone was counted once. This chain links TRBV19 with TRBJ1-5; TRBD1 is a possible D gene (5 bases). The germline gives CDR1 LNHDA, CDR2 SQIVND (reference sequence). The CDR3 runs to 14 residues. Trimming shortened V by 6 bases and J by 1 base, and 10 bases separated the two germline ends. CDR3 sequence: CASSVAGSNQPQHF. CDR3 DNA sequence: TGTGCCAGTAGCGTGGCAGGGAGCAATCAGCCCCAGCATTTT.

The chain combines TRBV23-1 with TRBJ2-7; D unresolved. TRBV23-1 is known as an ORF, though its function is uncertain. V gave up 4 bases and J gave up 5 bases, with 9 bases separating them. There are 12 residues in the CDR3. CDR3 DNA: TGCGCCAGCAGTCGGAGTATTCACGAGCAGTACGTC. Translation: CASSRSIHEQYV.

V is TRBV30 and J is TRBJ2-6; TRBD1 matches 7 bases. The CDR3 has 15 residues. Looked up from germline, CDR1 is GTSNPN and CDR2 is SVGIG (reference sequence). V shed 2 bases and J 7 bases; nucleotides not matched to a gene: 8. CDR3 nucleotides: TGTGCCTGGAGTAGGGACAGCTTTGGAGCCAACGTCCTGACTTTC. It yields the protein CAWSRDSFGANVLTF.

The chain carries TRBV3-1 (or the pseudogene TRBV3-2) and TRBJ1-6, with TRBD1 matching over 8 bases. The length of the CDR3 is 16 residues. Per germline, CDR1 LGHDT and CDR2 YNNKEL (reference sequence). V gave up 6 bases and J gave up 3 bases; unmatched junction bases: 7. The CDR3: CASSLWTGNYNSPLHF. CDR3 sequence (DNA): TGTGCCAGCAGTCTCTGGACAGGGAACTATAATTCACCCCTCCACTTT.

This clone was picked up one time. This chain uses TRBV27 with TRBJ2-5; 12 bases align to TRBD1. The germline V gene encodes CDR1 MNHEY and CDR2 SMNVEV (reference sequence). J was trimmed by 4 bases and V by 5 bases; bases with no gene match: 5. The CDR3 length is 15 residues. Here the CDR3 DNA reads TGTGCCAGCAGTCCAGGGACAGGGGGCGCAGAGACCCAGTACTTC. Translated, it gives CASSPGTGGAETQYF.

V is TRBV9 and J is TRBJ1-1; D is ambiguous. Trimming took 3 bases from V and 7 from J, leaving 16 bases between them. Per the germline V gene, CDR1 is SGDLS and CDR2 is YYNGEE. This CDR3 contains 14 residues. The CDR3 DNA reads TGTGCCAGCAGCGGTGGCGGGGTCCTTGGTGAAGCTTTCTTT. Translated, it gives CASSGGGVLGEAFF.

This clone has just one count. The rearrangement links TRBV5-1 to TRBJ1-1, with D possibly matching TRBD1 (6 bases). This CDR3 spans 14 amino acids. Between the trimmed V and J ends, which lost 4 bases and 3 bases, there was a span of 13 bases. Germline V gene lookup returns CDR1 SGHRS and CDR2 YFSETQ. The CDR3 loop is CASSIGQLDTEAFF. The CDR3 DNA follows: TGCGCCAGCAGCATAGGACAGTTAGACACTGAAGCTTTCTTT.

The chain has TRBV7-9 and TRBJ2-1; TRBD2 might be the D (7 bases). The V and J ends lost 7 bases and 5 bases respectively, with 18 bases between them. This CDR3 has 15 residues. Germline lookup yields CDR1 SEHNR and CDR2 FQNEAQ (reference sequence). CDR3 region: CASIPLGGGDNEQFF. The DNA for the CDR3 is TGTGCCAGCATACCCCTAGGGGGGGGTGACAATGAGCAGTTCTTC.

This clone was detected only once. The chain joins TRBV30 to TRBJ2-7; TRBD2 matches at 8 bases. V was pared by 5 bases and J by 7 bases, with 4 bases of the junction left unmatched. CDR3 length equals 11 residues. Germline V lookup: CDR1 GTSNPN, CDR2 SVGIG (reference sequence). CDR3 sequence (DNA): TGTGCCTGGGCGGGGGGTTTGGAGCAGTACTTC. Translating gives CAWAGGLEQYF.

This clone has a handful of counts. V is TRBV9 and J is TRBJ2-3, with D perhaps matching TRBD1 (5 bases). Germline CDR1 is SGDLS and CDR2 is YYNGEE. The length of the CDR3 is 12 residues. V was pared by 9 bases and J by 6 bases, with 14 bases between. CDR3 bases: TGTGCCACCTCCAGGGTCTCTGATACGCAGTATTTT. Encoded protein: CATSRVSDTQYF. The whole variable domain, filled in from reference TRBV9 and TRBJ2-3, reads DSGVTQTPKHLITATGQRVTLRCSPRSGDLSVYWYQQSLDQGLQFLIQYYNGEERAKGNILERFSAQQFPDLHSELNLSSLELGDSALYFCATSRVSDTQYFGPGTRLTVL.

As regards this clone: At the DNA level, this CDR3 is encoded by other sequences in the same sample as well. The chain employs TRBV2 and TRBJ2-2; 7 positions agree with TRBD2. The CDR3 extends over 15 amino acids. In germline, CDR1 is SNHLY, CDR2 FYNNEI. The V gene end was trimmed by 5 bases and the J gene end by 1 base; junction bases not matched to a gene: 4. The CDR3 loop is CASSRGGGNTGELFF. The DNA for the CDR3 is TGTGCCAGCAGTAGGGGCGGGGGGAACACCGGGGAGCTGTTTTTT.

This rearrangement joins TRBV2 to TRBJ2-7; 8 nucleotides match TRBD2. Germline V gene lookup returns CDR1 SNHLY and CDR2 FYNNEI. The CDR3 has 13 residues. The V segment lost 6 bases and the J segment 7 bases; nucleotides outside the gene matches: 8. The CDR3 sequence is CASSLRGAGEQYV. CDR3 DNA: TGTGCCAGCAGCCTGCGGGGGGCCGGAGAGCAGTACGTC.

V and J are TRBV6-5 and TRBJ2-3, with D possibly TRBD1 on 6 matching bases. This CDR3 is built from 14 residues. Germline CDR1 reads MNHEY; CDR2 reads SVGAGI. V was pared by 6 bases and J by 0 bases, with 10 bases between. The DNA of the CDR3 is TGTGCCAGCAGCTTACAGGGTAGCACAGATACGCAGTATTTT. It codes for CASSLQGSTDTQYF.

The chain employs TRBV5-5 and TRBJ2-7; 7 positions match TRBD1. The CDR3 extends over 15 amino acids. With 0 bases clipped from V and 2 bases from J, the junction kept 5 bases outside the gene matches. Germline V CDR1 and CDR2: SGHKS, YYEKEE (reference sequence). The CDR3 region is CASSLAGTATYEQYF. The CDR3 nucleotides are TGTGCCAGCAGCTTGGCCGGGACAGCTACCTACGAGCAGTACTTC.